The 30 T cell receptor beta chains listed next were all sequenced from one sample in a study of cytomegalovirus exposure and HLA in healthy donors. Researchers ran the PCR with 60 Vbeta and 13 Jbeta primers. Clones were read by immunoSEQ multiplex PCR, and TCRdb kept only the in-frame ones, dropping some. Of a few hundred thousand clones in the sample, roughly 79% were seen once. The sequenced sample was PBMCs. Every receptor here comes from a woman between 40 and 50 years old in good health and CMV-seronegative.

This clone was seen a single time. The CDR3 bases are TGTGCCAGCAGCCCCTCCGGGACAGTATCCTACGAGCAGTACTTC. The encoded protein is CASSPSGTVSYEQYF. The V gene is TRBV14, the J gene TRBJ2-7; 7 nucleotides agree with TRBD1. The germline V gene encodes CDR1 SGHDN and CDR2 FVKESK. CDR3 length: 15 amino acids. V lost 4 bases to trimming and J lost 1 base; unmatched junction nucleotides: 7.

In its sample, this clone was seen a few times. V is TRBV6-5 and J is TRBJ1-1, with a possible D match to TRBD1 (6 bases). CDR3 length equals 14 residues. CDR1 is MNHEY and CDR2 is SVGAGI in the germline V gene. V was shortened by 5 bases and J by 6 bases, with 16 bases between the two germline ends. In nucleotides, the CDR3 is TGTGCCAGCAGTCGGGGAACAGGGTACCCTGAAGCTTTCTTT. It encodes CASSRGTGYPEAFF.

The chain is built from TRBV6-1 and TRBJ2-5; D is perhaps TRBD1 (6 bases). Germline values: CDR1 MNHNS, CDR2 SASEGT. V was trimmed by 6 bases and J by 12 bases, leaving 17 bases between them. CDR3 length equals 12 residues. CDR3 DNA: TGTGCCAGCAGCAGGCAAAGGACAGAGGAGTACTTC. It translates to CASSRQRTEEYF.

This clone has a single count. The V and J genes are TRBV5-1 and TRBJ1-2; 8 positions match TRBD1. J was trimmed by 4 bases and V by 0 bases; bases with no gene match: 5. Germline loops: CDR1 SGHRS, CDR2 YFSETQ. This CDR3 spans 15 amino acids. The CDR3 reads CASSLAQGEIYGYTF. The DNA for the CDR3 is TGCGCCAGCAGCTTGGCACAGGGGGAAATCTATGGCTACACCTTC.

The chain combines TRBV5-4 with TRBJ1-2; the D gene is possibly TRBD1 (6 bases). The CDR3 runs to 16 residues. Trimming pared 0 bases from V and 6 bases from J, leaving 18 bases between. CDR1 SGHNT and CDR2 YYREEE come from the germline V gene (reference sequence). The chain's CDR3 is CASSLEAARGVHGYTF. DNA for the CDR3: TGTGCCAGCAGCTTGGAGGCGGCCAGGGGCGTTCATGGCTACACCTTC.

The V and J genes are TRBV7-2 and TRBJ2-5, with D possibly matching TRBD2 (6 bases). V lost 5 bases and J 4 bases, leaving 23 bases between the germline ends. The CDR3 extends over 17 amino acids. Germline V gene lookup returns CDR1 SGHTA and CDR2 FQGNSA. CDR3 sequence (DNA): TGTGCCAGCAGCGTTGGACTACCCCGGGACCGTCGAGAGACCCAGTACTTC. Its protein is CASSVGLPRDRRETQYF. The full variable domain, completed using reference TRBV7-2 and TRBJ2-5, is GAGVSQSPSNKVTEKGKDVELRCDPISGHTALYWYRQSLGQGLEFLIYFQGNSAPDKSGLPSDRFSAERTGGSVSTLTIQRTQQEDSAVYLCASSVGLPRDRRETQYFGPGTRLLVL.

V gene TRBV4-3 combines with J gene TRBJ2-1; 12 bases are a match to TRBD2. The trim removed 0 bases at V and 6 bases at J, leaving 3 bases unmatched. This CDR3 contains 16 residues. Germline CDR1 reads LGHNA; CDR2 reads YSLEER. The CDR3 DNA reads as TGCGCCAGCAGCCAAGAAGAACTAGCGGGGGGCAATGAGCAGTTCTTC. It is translated as CASSQEELAGGNEQFF.

The chain combines TRBV2 with TRBJ2-7, with unresolved D. V lost 4 bases, J lost 3 bases, and 13 bases lay in between. There are 14 residues in the CDR3. Germline CDR1 is SNHLY and CDR2 is FYNNEI. CDR3 nucleotide sequence: TGTGCCAGCAGTGGAGGAATTCGAATCTACGAGCAGTACTTC. It yields the protein CASSGGIRIYEQYF.

The chain is built from TRBV7-2 and TRBJ2-1; 9 bases agree with TRBD2. V gave up 5 bases and J gave up 6 bases; unmatched junction bases: 5. CDR1 is SGHTA, CDR2 FQGNSA, per germline. CDR3 length equals 14 residues. CDR3 in DNA: TGTGCCAGCAGCCCGGCGGGGGGGCTCAATGAGCAGTTCTTC. It encodes CASSPAGGLNEQFF.

The chain has TRBV6-5 and TRBJ1-1, with D perhaps TRBD1 (6 bases). With 6 bases removed from V and 1 base from J, the gap between germline ends came to 12 bases. Looked up from germline, CDR1 is MNHEY and CDR2 is SVGAGI. The CDR3 loop spans 14 amino acids. The CDR3 DNA reads TGTGCCAGCAGCCCGACAGGAACGAACACTGAAGCTTTCTTT. This encodes CASSPTGTNTEAFF.

The V gene is TRBV5-1, the J gene TRBJ1-3; no definite D call. The V and J ends lost 5 bases and 0 bases respectively, with 15 bases between them. The CDR3 totals 16 residues. CDR1 and CDR2 from the germline V gene are SGHRS and YFSETQ. The CDR3 bases are TGCGCCAGCAGAGGAGGTCCCACCGACTCTGGAAACACCATATATTTT. Protein: CASRGGPTDSGNTIYF. The full variable domain, rest sourced from reference TRBV5-1 and TRBJ1-3, is KAGVTQTPRYLIKTRGQQVTLSCSPISGHRSVSWYQQTPGQGLQFLFEYFSETQRNKGNFPGRFSGRQFSNSRSEMNVSTLELGDSALYLCASRGGPTDSGNTIYFGEGSWLTVV.

The chain recombines TRBV13 with TRBJ2-7, with D unresolved. The germline V gene encodes CDR1 PRHDT and CDR2 FYEKMQ (reference sequence). Deletions cut 5 bases from V and 2 bases from J, with 7 bases between. CDR3 size: 12 residues. The DNA of the CDR3 is TGTGCCAGCAGCAAGCGACCCTACGAGCAGTACTTC. It codes for CASSKRPYEQYF.

This rearrangement joins TRBV12-5 to TRBJ1-2; TRBD1 matches 9 bases. J lost 0 bases, V lost 1 base, and 6 bases had no gene match. The V gene's germline CDR1 is LGHNT and CDR2 FRNRAP. The CDR3 loop spans 17 amino acids. For the CDR3, the DNA is TGTGCTAGTGGTTTGGAACCCTGGACAGGGGCTAACTATGGCTACACCTTC. This sequence encodes CASGLEPWTGANYGYTF.

In this sample, this clone turned up a few times. The chain has TRBV7-9 and TRBJ2-6; D not certain. The V end was cut by 4 bases, the J end by 2 bases, with 12 bases between. The germline gives CDR1 SEHNR, CDR2 FQNEAQ (reference sequence). The CDR3 is 16 residues long. CDR3 in amino acids: CASSSGRLAGANVLTF. The CDR3 DNA reads as TGTGCCAGCAGCTCCGGTAGGCTAGCTGGGGCCAACGTCCTGACTTTC.

The V call is TRBV7-9, the J call TRBJ2-1; D not resolved. Trimming shortened V by 5 bases and J by 5 bases, and 7 bases separated the two germline ends. The CDR3 spans 12 residues. CDR1 is SEHNR and CDR2 is FQNEAQ in the germline V gene (reference sequence). DNA for the CDR3: TGTGCCAGCAGCCACAGTAACAATGAGCAGTTCTTC. Amino acids: CASSHSNNEQFF.

The chain has TRBV5-1 and TRBJ1-2, with TRBD1 matching 7 bases. J gave up 4 bases and V 0 bases, and 6 bases lay outside the gene matches. This CDR3 is built from 15 residues. From germline, CDR1 is SGHRS and CDR2 YFSETQ. CDR3 loop: CASSLEPGQTYGYTF. For the CDR3, the DNA is TGCGCCAGCAGCTTGGAACCGGGACAGACCTATGGCTACACCTTC.

The chain recombines TRBV15 with TRBJ1-4; perhaps TRBD1 as D (6 bases). The V end was cut by 0 bases, the J end by 5 bases, with 10 bases between. The CDR3 is 15 amino acids. CDR1 and CDR2 (germline): LNHNV, YYDKDF (reference sequence). CDR3 protein: CATSRDNGQNEKLFF. CDR3 DNA sequence: TGTGCCACCAGCAGAGATAACGGACAGAATGAAAAACTGTTTTTT.

The chain joins TRBV2 to TRBJ2-7; D is unresolved. Looked up from germline, CDR1 is SNHLY and CDR2 is FYNNEI. Trimming stripped 6 bases from V and 7 bases from J, with 13 bases between. The CDR3 contains 12 residues. CDR3 in amino acids: CASRTREIEQYF. CDR3 sequence (DNA): TGTGCCAGCAGGACTCGCGAGATAGAGCAGTACTTC.

This rearrangement joins TRBV29-1 to TRBJ1-2, with D uncertain. The CDR3 is 15 residues long. The ends were cut back, 3 bases at V and 3 bases at J, with 17 bases in the middle. Germline lookup yields CDR1 SQVTM and CDR2 ANQGSEA. The CDR3, as DNA: TGCAGCGTTGATCGGGGTTGGGAGGGCTACTATGGCTACACCTTC. Encoded protein: CSVDRGWEGYYGYTF.

The gene calls are TRBV6-6 and TRBJ1-3; D call uncertain. Trimming shortened V by 6 bases and J by 6 bases, and 18 bases separated the two germline ends. From germline, CDR1 is MNHNY and CDR2 SVGAGI (reference sequence). The CDR3 totals 15 residues. In nucleotides, the CDR3 is TGTGCCAGCAGACCGACAATTGCCAATCCAAACACCATATATTTT. Translating it yields CASRPTIANPNTIYF.

J is TRBJ2-5 and V is TRBV9, with TRBD2 matching over 10 bases. The CDR3 totals 16 residues. Germline CDR1 is SGDLS and CDR2 is YYNGEE. The V segment lost 3 bases and the J segment 1 base; nucleotides outside the gene matches: 6. CDR3 in DNA: TGTGCCAGCAGCGGCTCTAGCGGGGGTTTCCAAGAGACCCAGTACTTC. This gives the protein CASSGSSGGFQETQYF.

CDR3 sequence (DNA): TGTGCCAGCAGTCCGAACAGGGGCACCTATAATTCACCCCTCCACTTT. Its protein product is CASSPNRGTYNSPLHF. The genes are TRBV27 and TRBJ1-6; the match to TRBD1 covers 7 bases. This CDR3 has 16 residues. Germline CDR1 is MNHEY and CDR2 is SMNVEV (reference sequence). V dropped 5 bases and J dropped 2; count of bases not matched to a gene: 6.

In this sample, this clone turned up once. The chain uses TRBV7-8 and TRBJ1-4, with D unclear. The V end lost 3 bases, the J end lost 6 bases, and 17 bases lay between the germline ends. Per germline, CDR1 SGHVS and CDR2 FQNEAQ. This CDR3 comprises 16 residues. CDR3 loop: CASSFTPSILYEKLFF. DNA for the CDR3: TGTGCCAGCAGCTTCACCCCGTCTATTCTGTATGAAAAACTGTTTTTT.

The chain employs TRBV19 and TRBJ1-4; weak D call: TRBD1 (6 bases). CDR3 length equals 16 residues. CDR1 is LNHDA and CDR2 is SQIVND in the germline V gene (reference sequence). V lost 0 bases and J lost 4, with 12 bases in between. CDR3 DNA sequence: TGTGCCAGTAGTATAGATCTTACAGGGATTAATGAAAAACTGTTTTTT. Protein: CASSIDLTGINEKLFF.

The J gene is TRBJ2-5, the V gene TRBV11-3; tentatively, D is TRBD2 (6 bases). The length of the CDR3 is 15 residues. The V end lost 2 bases, the J end lost 5 bases, and 15 bases lay between the germline ends. Germline V gene sequence: CDR1 SGHNT, CDR2 YENEEA. CDR3 sequence reads: CASSLISAAGETQYF. CDR3 DNA sequence: TGTGCCAGCAGCTTAATTAGCGCGGCGGGGGAGACCCAGTACTTC. Full variable domain (missing parts from reference TRBV11-3 and TRBJ2-5): EAGVVQSPRYKIIEKKQPVAFWCNPISGHNTLYWYLQNLGQGPELLIRYENEEAVDDSQLPKDRFSAERLKGVDSTLKIQPAELGDSAVYLCASSLISAAGETQYFGPGTRLLVL.

CDR3 in DNA: TGTGCCAGCAGCTCCGGGGGGACGTACGAGCAGTACTTC. Residues: CASSSGGTYEQYF. J is TRBJ2-7 and V is TRBV5-5; TRBD2 aligns across 7 bases. Per germline, CDR1 SGHKS and CDR2 YYEKEE (reference sequence). V shed 3 bases and J 4 bases; nucleotides not matched to a gene: 4. The CDR3 is made up of 13 amino acids.

The V call is TRBV11-3, the J call TRBJ2-7; D perhaps matches TRBD2 (5 bases). The germline V gene encodes CDR1 SGHNT and CDR2 YENEEA. Trimming pared 4 bases from V and 3 bases from J, leaving 22 bases between. This CDR3 has 17 amino acids. This chain's CDR3 is CASSSWDLGRTRYEQYF. CDR3 coding DNA: TGTGCCAGCAGCTCGTGGGATTTAGGCAGGACTCGCTACGAGCAGTACTTC.

The rearrangement uses TRBV30 and TRBJ1-1; 8 bases are shared with TRBD1. The CDR3 is made up of 13 amino acids. Germline V gives CDR1 GTSNPN, CDR2 SVGIG (reference sequence). The J segment lost 2 bases and the V segment lost 8 bases, leaving 7 bases of the junction unmatched. CDR3 protein: CAIHRGANTEAFF. In DNA form, the CDR3 reads TGTGCCATACACAGGGGGGCAAACACTGAAGCTTTCTTT. The full variable domain, in which reference TRBV30 and TRBJ1-1 provide the parts outside the CDR3, is SQTIHQWPATLVQPVGSPLSLECTVEGTSNPNLYWYRQAAGRGLQLLFYSVGIGQISSEVPQNLSASRPQDRQFILSSKKLLLSDSGFYLCAIHRGANTEAFFGQGTRLTVV.

This chain uses TRBV11-2 with TRBJ2-7, with 11 bases that match TRBD1. The CDR3 spans 15 residues. Germline CDR1 and CDR2: SGHAT and FQNNGV. V was clipped by 5 bases and J by 0 bases; unmatched bases: 3. The CDR3 DNA is TGTGCCAGCAGCCTCGGGACAGGGGGCTCCTACGAGCAGTACTTC. Translating gives CASSLGTGGSYEQYF.

In regard to this clone: Germline is not matched at one junction end, which may reflect a read error. The CDR3 here is CASSFIGREGTGELFF. DNA of the CDR3: TGTGCTAGCAGCTTTATTGGCAGGGAGGGCACCGGGGAGCTGTTTTTT. The chain couples TRBV7-7 to TRBJ2-2, with TRBD2 matching 7 bases. Germline assignment: CDR1 SSHAT and CDR2 FNYEAQ (reference sequence). There are 16 residues in the CDR3.